This is a list of T cell receptor beta chains from one sample in a study of T cell responses to AZD1222 COVID-19 vaccine. The protocol was immunoSEQ multiplex PCR, while the TCRdb copy is restricted to in-frame clones and leaves out a portion. The sample yields about 180,000 clones, 90% seen once. The sequencing used peripheral blood, collected on day 0 of AZD1222 vaccination. The receptors derive from an adult in good health. Both conserved end residues are part of each CDR3. The D gene is left open where the match is weak. Clone size is stated in some rows and not others, as once, few, many or a class when expanded.

cdr3_aa: CASSYSQGNQPQHF; cdr3_nt: TGTGCCAGCAGTTACTCGCAGGGTAATCAGCCCCAGCATTTT; clone_size: NA; d_call: NA; j_call: TRBJ1-5; v_call: TRBV6-5
cdr3_aa: CSVDRDLEQFF; cdr3_nt: TGCAGCGTCGATAGGGACCTTGAGCAGTTCTTC; clone_size: NA; d_call: NA; j_call: TRBJ2-1; v_call: TRBV29-1
cdr3_aa: CASRRQGPLHF; cdr3_nt: TGTGCCAGCAGACGACAGGGACCCCTCCACTTT; clone_size: NA; d_call: TRBD1; j_call: TRBJ1-6; v_call: TRBV6-5
cdr3_aa: CASSPRQANYGYTF; cdr3_nt: TGTGCCAGCAGCCCCAGACAGGCCAACTATGGCTACACCTTC; clone_size: NA; d_call: NA; j_call: TRBJ1-2; v_call: TRBV7-6
cdr3_aa: CASSFGRYTEAFF; cdr3_nt: TGTGCCAGCAGCTTTGGACGTTACACTGAAGCTTTCTTT; clone_size: once; d_call: NA; j_call: TRBJ1-1; v_call: TRBV11-2
cdr3_aa: CASSPEGFSSYNEQFF; cdr3_nt: TGTGCCAGCAGCCCCGAGGGATTCAGCTCCTACAATGAGCAGTTCTTC; clone_size: NA; d_call: NA; j_call: TRBJ2-1; v_call: TRBV9
cdr3_aa: CASSITVMTPYGYTF; cdr3_nt: TGTGCCAGTAGTATTACGGTCATGACTCCCTATGGCTACACCTTC; clone_size: NA; d_call: NA; j_call: TRBJ1-2; v_call: TRBV19
cdr3_aa: CASSPTGLRSEKLFF; cdr3_nt: TGTGCCAGCAGTCCAACAGGGCTTCGGAGTGAAAAACTGTTTTTT; clone_size: NA; d_call: NA; j_call: TRBJ1-4; v_call: TRBV28
cdr3_aa: CAISEWGWLSRALKGLGTDTQYF; cdr3_nt: TGTGCCATCAGTGAATGGGGGTGGCTTTCGCGGGCTTTAAAGGGACTCGGCACAGATACGCAGTATTTT; clone_size: few; d_call: NA; j_call: TRBJ2-3; v_call: TRBV10-3
cdr3_aa: CASSYQGRSYGYTF; cdr3_nt: TGTGCCAGCAGTTACCAAGGGAGGAGCTATGGCTACACCTTC; clone_size: NA; d_call: NA; j_call: TRBJ1-2; v_call: TRBV6-5
cdr3_aa: CASSFGQGRTGELFF; cdr3_nt: TGTGCCAGCAGCTTCGGTCAGGGTAGGACCGGGGAGCTGTTTTTT; clone_size: once; d_call: NA; j_call: TRBJ2-2; v_call: TRBV5-4
cdr3_aa: CAISLQGAESAEAFF; cdr3_nt: TGTGCCATCAGTTTACAGGGGGCGGAGTCCGCTGAAGCTTTCTTT; clone_size: NA; d_call: TRBD1; j_call: TRBJ1-1; v_call: TRBV10-3
cdr3_aa: CASSFSSGGANEQFF; cdr3_nt: TGTGCCAGCAGTTTCTCTAGCGGGGGGGCCAATGAGCAGTTCTTC; clone_size: NA; d_call: TRBD2; j_call: TRBJ2-1; v_call: TRBV6-5
cdr3_aa: CASSLWGNYEQYF; cdr3_nt: TGTGCCAGCAGTTTGTGGGGTAACTACGAGCAGTACTTC; clone_size: NA; d_call: NA; j_call: TRBJ2-7; v_call: TRBV28
cdr3_aa: CASRTTGGYEQYF; cdr3_nt: TGTGCCAGCAGAACGACAGGGGGCTACGAGCAGTACTTC; clone_size: NA; d_call: TRBD1; j_call: TRBJ2-7; v_call: TRBV2
cdr3_aa: CASSGSGTQPQHF; cdr3_nt: TGTGCCAGTAGTGGGTCGGGGACTCAGCCCCAGCATTTT; clone_size: NA; d_call: NA; j_call: TRBJ1-5; v_call: TRBV19
cdr3_aa: CASSAAQGWDQPQHF; cdr3_nt: TGTGCCAGTAGTGCCGCACAGGGTTGGGATCAGCCCCAGCATTTT; clone_size: NA; d_call: NA; j_call: TRBJ1-5; v_call: TRBV19
cdr3_aa: CASSRTSDYGYTF; cdr3_nt: TGTGCCAGCTCACGGACCTCAGACTATGGCTACACCTTC; clone_size: NA; d_call: NA; j_call: TRBJ1-2; v_call: TRBV18
cdr3_aa: CASSTGTNTEAFF; cdr3_nt: TGTGCCAGTAGTACCGGGACGAACACTGAAGCTTTCTTT; clone_size: NA; d_call: NA; j_call: TRBJ1-1; v_call: TRBV19
cdr3_aa: CAWSPGGPEAFF; cdr3_nt: TGTGCCTGGAGCCCAGGGGGCCCTGAAGCTTTCTTT; clone_size: NA; d_call: TRBD1; j_call: TRBJ1-1; v_call: TRBV30
cdr3_aa: CASSTLPGQGPYEQYF; cdr3_nt: TGTGCCAGTAGTACTTTACCGGGACAGGGACCCTACGAGCAGTACTTC; clone_size: NA; d_call: TRBD1; j_call: TRBJ2-7; v_call: TRBV19
cdr3_aa: CAISEDGNQPQHF; cdr3_nt: TGTGCCATCAGTGAGGACGGAAATCAGCCCCAGCATTTT; clone_size: NA; d_call: NA; j_call: TRBJ1-5; v_call: TRBV10-3
cdr3_aa: CASSTGGDFTDTQYF; cdr3_nt: TGTGCCAGCAGCACAGGGGGGGATTTTACAGATACGCAGTATTTT; clone_size: NA; d_call: NA; j_call: TRBJ2-3; v_call: TRBV7-2
cdr3_aa: CASSYSWTGDQPQHF; cdr3_nt: TGTGCCAGCAGTTACTCCTGGACAGGAGATCAGCCCCAGCATTTT; clone_size: NA; d_call: TRBD1; j_call: TRBJ1-5; v_call: TRBV6-5
cdr3_aa: CASSEPGNEQFF; cdr3_nt: TGTGCCAGCAGTGAACCCGGGAATGAGCAGTTCTTC; clone_size: NA; d_call: NA; j_call: TRBJ2-1; v_call: TRBV2
cdr3_aa: CASSSQGGYNEQFF; cdr3_nt: TGTGCCAGCAGCTCCCAGGGGGGCTACAATGAGCAGTTCTTC; clone_size: many; d_call: NA; j_call: TRBJ2-1; v_call: TRBV5-4
cdr3_aa: CASRPTGAGELFF; cdr3_nt: TGTGCCAGCAGACCTACAGGGGCCGGGGAGCTGTTTTTT; clone_size: NA; d_call: TRBD1; j_call: TRBJ2-2; v_call: TRBV28
cdr3_aa: CASSLDTGELFF; cdr3_nt: TGCGCCAGCAGCCTTGATACCGGGGAGCTGTTTTTT; clone_size: NA; d_call: NA; j_call: TRBJ2-2; v_call: TRBV4-1
cdr3_aa: CASSPSDRQGLSGANVLTF; cdr3_nt: TGTGCCAGCAGTCCCTCAGACAGACAGGGACTCTCTGGGGCCAACGTCCTGACTTTC; clone_size: once; d_call: NA; j_call: TRBJ2-6; v_call: TRBV6-6
cdr3_aa: CASSSLKRGANVLTF; cdr3_nt: TGTGCCAGCAGCTCCTTGAAAAGAGGAGCCAACGTCCTGACTTTC; clone_size: NA; d_call: NA; j_call: TRBJ2-6; v_call: TRBV27
cdr3_aa: CASSLTGTEAFF; cdr3_nt: TGTGCCAGCAGTCTAACAGGCACTGAAGCTTTCTTT; clone_size: NA; d_call: NA; j_call: TRBJ1-1; v_call: TRBV6-5
cdr3_aa: CASGEIQETQYF; cdr3_nt: TGCGCCAGCGGAGAAATCCAAGAGACCCAGTACTTC; clone_size: NA; d_call: NA; j_call: TRBJ2-5; v_call: TRBV5-1
cdr3_aa: CASRGGQGRPQHF; cdr3_nt: TGTGCCAGTAGAGGAGGTCAGGGGAGGCCCCAGCATTTT; clone_size: NA; d_call: NA; j_call: TRBJ1-5; v_call: TRBV19
cdr3_aa: CASSLLAGGTDTQYF; cdr3_nt: TGCGCCAGCAGCTTGTTAGCGGGGGGCACAGATACGCAGTATTTT; clone_size: once; d_call: TRBD2; j_call: TRBJ2-3; v_call: TRBV5-1
cdr3_aa: CASSLIRATKPYSPLHF; cdr3_nt: TGTGCCAGCAGCTTGATTCGGGCCACTAAACCCTATTCACCCCTCCACTTT; clone_size: NA; d_call: NA; j_call: TRBJ1-6; v_call: TRBV11-2
cdr3_aa: CASSPWAGVEANYGYTF; cdr3_nt: TGTGCCAGTAGCCCTTGGGCAGGGGTGGAAGCTAACTATGGCTACACCTTC; clone_size: once; d_call: NA; j_call: TRBJ1-2; v_call: TRBV19
cdr3_aa: CASTPTGFRTEAFF; cdr3_nt: TGTGCCAGTACCCCGACAGGGTTTCGGACTGAAGCTTTCTTT; clone_size: NA; d_call: TRBD1; j_call: TRBJ1-1; v_call: TRBV19
cdr3_aa: CASILGGGSNQPQHF; cdr3_nt: TGTGCCAGTATTTTAGGCGGGGGTAGCAATCAGCCCCAGCATTTT; clone_size: NA; d_call: NA; j_call: TRBJ1-5; v_call: TRBV19
cdr3_aa: CASSYPGTGMDNSPLHF; cdr3_nt: TGTGCCAGCAGCTACCCGGGGACAGGGATGGATAATTCACCCCTCCACTTT; clone_size: NA; d_call: TRBD1; j_call: TRBJ1-6; v_call: TRBV27
cdr3_aa: CASSLSRGEQYF; cdr3_nt: TGTGCCAGCAGTTTATCCAGGGGGGAGCAGTACTTC; clone_size: NA; d_call: TRBD1; j_call: TRBJ2-7; v_call: TRBV28
cdr3_aa: CASSPGQVNYGYTF; cdr3_nt: TGTGCCAGCTCACCAGGCCAGGTTAACTATGGCTACACCTTC; clone_size: NA; d_call: NA; j_call: TRBJ1-2; v_call: TRBV18
cdr3_aa: CASSKDGLRIPVGETQYF; cdr3_nt: TGTGCCAGCAGCAAAGACGGGTTGAGGATCCCTGTGGGAGAGACCCAGTACTTC; clone_size: NA; d_call: NA; j_call: TRBJ2-5; v_call: TRBV21-1
cdr3_aa: CASSLSGTIYGYTF; cdr3_nt: TGTGCCAGCAGTTTATCCGGGACAATCTATGGCTACACCTTC; clone_size: few; d_call: NA; j_call: TRBJ1-2; v_call: TRBV27
cdr3_aa: CAEQGGILNYGYTF; cdr3_nt: TGTGCTGAACAGGGAGGGATCCTTAACTATGGCTACACCTTC; clone_size: NA; d_call: NA; j_call: TRBJ1-2; v_call: TRBV2
cdr3_aa: CASSPGPYYGYTF; cdr3_nt: TGTGCCAGCTCCCCGGGGCCTTACTATGGCTACACCTTC; clone_size: NA; d_call: NA; j_call: TRBJ1-2; v_call: TRBV27
cdr3_aa: CASSLDGSYGYTF; cdr3_nt: TGTGCCAGCAGCTTAGATGGATCCTATGGCTACACCTTC; clone_size: NA; d_call: NA; j_call: TRBJ1-2; v_call: TRBV5-4
cdr3_aa: CASSLGPSGASYNEQFF; cdr3_nt: TGCGCCAGCAGCTTGGGCCCTAGCGGGGCCTCCTACAATGAGCAGTTCTTC; clone_size: NA; d_call: TRBD2; j_call: TRBJ2-1; v_call: TRBV5-1
cdr3_aa: CASSAQSGLAGGETQYF; cdr3_nt: TGTGCCAGCAGCGCGCAGTCGGGACTAGCGGGGGGGGAGACCCAGTACTTC; clone_size: NA; d_call: NA; j_call: TRBJ2-5; v_call: TRBV21-1
cdr3_aa: CASSPSGQGLYGYTF; cdr3_nt: TGTGCCAGCTCACCATCGGGGCAGGGTCTCTATGGCTACACCTTC; clone_size: NA; d_call: NA; j_call: TRBJ1-2; v_call: TRBV18
cdr3_aa: CSVDQRRYGYTF; cdr3_nt: TGCAGCGTTGACCAACGAAGGTATGGCTACACCTTC; clone_size: NA; d_call: NA; j_call: TRBJ1-2; v_call: TRBV29-1
cdr3_aa: CASRPQPGNTIYF; cdr3_nt: TGTGCCAGCCGGCCACAACCTGGAAACACCATATATTTT; clone_size: NA; d_call: NA; j_call: TRBJ1-3; v_call: TRBV7-9
cdr3_aa: CASSLDRDRRGYTF; cdr3_nt: TGTGCCAGCAGCTTGGACAGGGATCGCCGTGGCTACACCTTC; clone_size: NA; d_call: NA; j_call: TRBJ1-2; v_call: TRBV5-5
cdr3_aa: CASSPRPQETQYF; cdr3_nt: TGTGCCAGCAGTCCCAGGCCCCAAGAGACCCAGTACTTC; clone_size: NA; d_call: NA; j_call: TRBJ2-5; v_call: TRBV28